The clone carrying this T cell receptor (beta chain) has just a few counts. Its antigen is still unknown. ViraFEST expansion of antigen-specific CD4+ T cells with viral peptide pools preceded sequencing. Investigators separated out CD4+ T cells once about 10 days of culture had passed. The person acquired a PCR-confirmed SARS-CoV-2 infection between March and December 2020. The data were taken from a study of vaccination effects on CD4 cells after COVID-19. The study, taken as a whole, reports: Late after vaccination, infection- and vaccine-induced clones showed marked clonal contraction.

V was trimmed by 6 bases and J by 9 bases, leaving 14 bases between them. Germline-derived CDR1 and CDR2 are SQVTM and ANQGSEA. The CDR3 covers 12 residues. Data came from immunoSEQ multiplex PCR; TCRdb stores just in-frame clones and leaves some out. The top ten hold about 30% of the sample, which has more than 35,000 clones, around 70% seen once. The sequencing used CD4+ T cells from PBMCs cultured with a peptide pool, collected before COVID-19 vaccination. This TCR was recovered from a human donor who had a prior SARS-CoV-2 infection. The V gene is TRBV29-1, the J gene TRBJ2-2; TRBD1 might be the D (6 bases). CDR3 protein: CSVTTGYRELFF. The CDR3, as DNA: TGCAGCGTGACCACAGGGTACCGGGAGCTGTTTTTT.